Listed here are 31 T cell receptor beta chains from one sample, sequenced in a study of Ad26.COV2.S vaccination and SARS-CoV-2 variants. Treatment: 15 to 20 received Ad26.COV2.S at low or high dose, single or two shots; about 5 received placebo; per-sample allocation not given. Specimen acquisition occurred on day 63 following the initial vaccine or placebo injection. This table comes from immunoSEQ multiplex PCR, and its TCRdb copy is limited to in-frame clones, with some not included. This sample has about 440,000 clones, with about nine tenths found just once. This sample comprised peripheral blood, obtained in a trial of Ad26.COV2.S vaccine versus placebo. The receptors stem from a person between 18 and 65 years old who received the Ad26.COV2.S COVID-19 vaccine or a placebo.

The chain couples TRBV27 to TRBJ2-3; no firm D call. V gave up 5 bases and J gave up 4 bases, with 13 bases separating them. The CDR3 sequence is 14 residues long. Germline CDR1 is MNHEY and CDR2 is SMNVEV (reference sequence). CDR3 nucleotide sequence: TGTGCCAGCAGTCCTACCCTAGGCTCAGATACGCAGTATTTT. The encoded protein is CASSPTLGSDTQYF.

The chain joins TRBV5-4 to TRBJ1-4, with TRBD1 matching 7 bases. The CDR3 has 16 amino acids. Germline V gene lookup returns CDR1 SGHNT and CDR2 YYREEE (reference sequence). V shed 3 bases and J 7 bases; nucleotides not matched to a gene: 12. CDR3 sequence reads: CASSSYLGTATEKLFF. DNA for the CDR3: TGTGCCAGCAGCTCCTACTTAGGGACAGCTACTGAAAAACTGTTTTTT. Drawing the rest from reference TRBV5-4 and TRBJ1-4, the complete variable domain is ETGVTQSPTHLIKTRGQQVTLRCSSQSGHNTVSWYQQALGQGPQFIFQYYREEENGRGNFPPRFSGLQFPNYSSELNVNALELDDSALYLCASSSYLGTATEKLFFGSGTQLSVL.

The chain couples TRBV24-1 to TRBJ2-1; possibly TRBD1 for D (6 bases). Trimming shortened V by 6 bases and J by 8 bases, and 13 bases separated the two germline ends. The CDR3 loop spans 13 amino acids. Germline CDR1 is KGHDR and CDR2 is SFDVKD. CDR3 sequence (DNA): TGTGCCACCAGTAGTCTGGGGGCCGATGAGCAGTTCTTC. This translates into CATSSLGADEQFF.

The V and J genes are TRBV5-6 and TRBJ2-3; D uncertain. V dropped 3 bases and J dropped 0 bases, with 17 bases sitting between them. Germline V gene sequence: CDR1 SGHDT, CDR2 YYEEEE. The CDR3 contains 17 residues. CDR3 residues: CASSSLASRISTDTQYF. The CDR3 DNA is TGTGCCAGCAGCTCCCTGGCTTCGCGGATTAGCACAGATACGCAGTATTTT. Together with reference TRBV5-6 and TRBJ2-3, the CDR3 gives the full variable domain: DAGVTQSPTHLIKTRGQQVTLRCSPKSGHDTVSWYQQALGQGPQFIFQYYEEEERQRGNFPDRFSGHQFPNYSSELNVNALLLGDSALYLCASSSLASRISTDTQYFGPGTRLTVL.

Only a few counts were recorded for this clone. V usage is TRBV7-2 and J usage is TRBJ2-1; the D gene is possibly TRBD1 (6 bases). Looked up from germline, CDR1 is SGHTA and CDR2 is FQGNSA. V lost 7 bases to trimming and J lost 2 bases, with 15 bases between them. The length of the CDR3 is 15 residues. For the CDR3, the DNA is TGTGCCAGCACCCAGGGGCGGTTTGCCTACAATGAGCAGTTCTTC. Protein: CASTQGRFAYNEQFF.

V usage is TRBV4-1 and J usage is TRBJ2-1, with 7 bases lining up with TRBD2. The V segment lost 8 bases and the J segment 7 bases; nucleotides outside the gene matches: 11. The CDR3 sequence is 14 residues long. Germline CDR1 reads MGHRA; CDR2 reads YSYEKL. In nucleotides, the CDR3 is TGCGCCAGCCGGACCGGCTTCGGGAGGAATGAGCAGTTCTTC. Protein product: CASRTGFGRNEQFF.

The genes are TRBV24-1 and TRBJ2-1, with D unresolved. The CDR3 has 17 amino acids. Trimming took 4 bases from V and 7 from J, leaving 22 bases between them. Germline loops: CDR1 KGHDR, CDR2 SFDVKD. For the CDR3, the DNA is TGTGCCACCAGTGACCACCACCCGACCCGCATTAAAAATGAGCAGTTCTTC. It yields the protein CATSDHHPTRIKNEQFF.

CDR3: CAISVWGNSPLHF. The CDR3 nucleotides read TGTGCCATCAGTGTATGGGGTAATTCACCCCTCCACTTT. The genes are TRBV10-3 and TRBJ1-6; D call uncertain. Germline CDR1 is ENHRY and CDR2 is SYGVKD. The CDR3 consists of 13 residues. V lost 4 bases and J lost 6, with 7 bases in between.

The genes are TRBV18 and TRBJ2-3; D might be TRBD2 (5 bases). The CDR3 runs 15 residues. The V gene's germline CDR1 is KGHSH and CDR2 LQKENI. Trimming took off 3 bases at V and 1 base at J, with 11 bases between the two ends. CDR3 loop: CASSPERWGTDTQYF. The CDR3 bases are TGTGCCAGCTCACCCGAGCGGTGGGGCACAGATACGCAGTATTTT.

V is TRBV7-6 and J is TRBJ1-1; no clear D. CDR3 size: 15 residues. Germline values: CDR1 SGHVS, CDR2 FNYEAQ. The V gene lost 5 bases and the J gene lost 4 bases, with 17 bases spanning the gap. CDR3 DNA: TGTGCCAGCAGCCAGACGACGGAGTTTGCCACTGAAGCTTTCTTT. Translated: CASSQTTEFATEAFF.

J is TRBJ2-1 and V is TRBV10-3; TRBD2 matches 11 bases. The germline CDR1 and CDR2 sequences are ENHRY and SYGVKD. There are 14 residues in the CDR3. After removal of 2 bases from V and 10 bases from J, the junction contained 4 bases not matched to a gene. The CDR3 protein is CAISEPGTSGEQFF. Here the CDR3 DNA reads TGTGCCATCAGTGAGCCGGGGACTAGCGGAGAGCAGTTCTTC.

The chain carries TRBV27 and TRBJ2-1, with D possibly matching TRBD2 (7 bases). CDR1 is MNHEY and CDR2 is SMNVEV in the germline V gene (reference sequence). This CDR3 has 17 amino acids. V dropped 3 bases and J dropped 4 bases, with 19 bases sitting between them. The CDR3 reads CASSFHQGGVGYNEQFF. In nucleotides, the CDR3 is TGTGCCAGCAGTTTCCACCAAGGGGGGGTTGGATACAATGAGCAGTTCTTC.

This clone occurred once. CDR3 sequence (DNA): TGCAGCGTTGTGCGCGCGCGCTCCTACAATGAGCAGTTCTTC. Its translation is CSVVRARSYNEQFF. V usage is TRBV29-1 and J usage is TRBJ2-1, with no clear D. This CDR3 spans 14 amino acids. Germline V lookup: CDR1 SQVTM, CDR2 ANQGSEA. V was cut by 4 bases and J by 0 bases, with 10 bases left in between.

This clone was counted only a few times. The V and J genes are TRBV7-6 and TRBJ2-5; D not resolved. The germline V and J ends were trimmed by 2 bases and 5 bases, with 6 bases remaining between them. CDR1 SGHVS and CDR2 FNYEAQ come from the germline V gene. The CDR3 contains 12 residues. The CDR3 DNA is TGTGCCAGCAGCTTATACCGGGAGACCCAGTACTTC. This sequence encodes CASSLYRETQYF.

The chain uses TRBV19 and TRBJ2-7, with 11 bases identical to TRBD1. The CDR3 has 14 residues. Germline V gene sequence: CDR1 LNHDA, CDR2 SQIVND (reference sequence). The junction had 7 bases not matched to a gene; V was cut back by 10 bases and J by 2 bases. The CDR3 here is CATARGQGAYEQYF. Here the CDR3 DNA reads TGTGCCACCGCAAGGGGACAGGGGGCCTACGAGCAGTACTTC.

This chain uses TRBV13 with TRBJ2-4; D not resolved. The germline V gene encodes CDR1 PRHDT and CDR2 FYEKMQ (reference sequence). V lost 4 bases, J lost 0 bases, and 16 bases lay in between. There are 17 residues in the CDR3. The CDR3 loop is CASSSPLGNLAKNIQYF. CDR3 sequence (DNA): TGTGCCAGCAGCTCCCCACTGGGGAACCTAGCCAAAAACATTCAGTACTTC.

The chain uses TRBV12-5 and TRBJ2-1; 13 bases map to TRBD2. The V segment lost 1 base and the J segment 1 base; nucleotides outside the gene matches: 13. This CDR3 has 21 amino acids. Germline V lookup: CDR1 LGHNT, CDR2 FRNRAP. CDR3 nucleotide sequence: TGTGCTAGTGGTTTGGGGAGAGGGACTAGCGGGACCCCCCGGTCCTACAATGAGCAGTTCTTC. It specifies CASGLGRGTSGTPRSYNEQFF.

The chain joins TRBV18 to TRBJ1-1; 7 bases match TRBD1. J lost 11 bases, V lost 1 base, and 7 bases had no gene match. Germline-derived CDR1 and CDR2 are KGHSH and LQKENI. The CDR3 has 13 residues. The DNA for the CDR3 is TGTGCCAGCTCACCACGAGGGGCAGGGGGTGCTTTCTTT. It is translated as CASSPRGAGGAFF.

CDR3 amino acids: CASSPRTTGGSYNEQFF. The CDR3 DNA follows: TGTGCCAGCAGCCCGAGAACGACAGGGGGGTCCTACAATGAGCAGTTCTTC. The chain carries TRBV7-9 and TRBJ2-1; 9 bases agree with TRBD1. With 5 bases clipped from V and 1 base from J, the junction kept 9 bases outside the gene matches. The CDR3 runs 17 residues. Germline V gene sequence: CDR1 SEHNR, CDR2 FQNEAQ (reference sequence).

The table lists this clone with a count of one. The chain uses TRBV25-1 and TRBJ1-2, with TRBD1 matching 7 bases. The V gene end was trimmed by 8 bases and the J gene end by 1 base; junction bases not matched to a gene: 7. This CDR3 comprises 14 residues. Germline CDR1 is MGHDK and CDR2 is SYGVNS. The CDR3 region is CASSTGPFNYGYTF. The CDR3 DNA sequence: TGTGCCAGCTCGACAGGGCCCTTTAACTATGGCTACACCTTC.

V usage is TRBV4-1 and J usage is TRBJ1-5; the D is unclear. The CDR3 runs 14 residues. The V end lost 2 bases, the J end lost 1 base, and 6 bases lay between the germline ends. The germline CDR1 and CDR2 sequences are MGHRA and YSYEKL. The CDR3 region has the DNA TGCGCCAGCAGCCAACAGGAGAGCAATCAGCCCCAGCATTTT. Translating it yields CASSQQESNQPQHF.

This clone was seen just once. CDR3 sequence reads: CASTRDRGSDTQYF. Written as DNA, the CDR3 is TGTGCCAGCACGCGGGACAGGGGATCAGATACGCAGTATTTT. The chain employs TRBV2 and TRBJ2-3; 10 bases are a match to TRBD1. CDR1 and CDR2 from the germline V gene are SNHLY and FYNNEI. CDR3 length equals 14 residues. Trimming removed 7 bases from V and 4 bases from J; junction bases left unmatched: 5.

V usage is TRBV7-2 and J usage is TRBJ2-1; D might be TRBD2 (5 bases). The CDR3 totals 15 residues. Germline CDR1 reads SGHTA; CDR2 reads FQGNSA. The V and J ends lost 1 base and 8 bases respectively, with 15 bases between them. Written as DNA, the CDR3 is TGTGCCAGCAGCTTAGTGCCCGGGGATTGGTATGAGCAGTTCTTC. It is translated as CASSLVPGDWYEQFF.

The chain employs TRBV5-8 and TRBJ2-5, with TRBD1 matching over 9 bases. The CDR3 sequence is 14 residues long. Germline V CDR1 and CDR2: SGHTS, YDEGEE. The V gene end was trimmed by 4 bases and the J gene end by 2 bases; junction bases not matched to a gene: 3. The CDR3: CASSVGQGQETQYF. In DNA, the CDR3 is TGTGCCAGCAGCGTAGGACAGGGGCAAGAGACCCAGTACTTC.

V usage is TRBV27 and J usage is TRBJ1-1, with 9 bases aligning to TRBD1. The CDR3 has 17 residues. Per germline, CDR1 MNHEY and CDR2 SMNVEV (reference sequence). The V and J ends lost 3 bases and 4 bases, in that order; junction bases with no gene match: 12. CDR3 sequence: CASSLYGGTGLFTEAFF. The CDR3, as DNA: TGTGCCAGCAGTTTGTATGGGGGGACAGGGTTGTTCACTGAAGCTTTCTTT.

V usage is TRBV11-2 and J usage is TRBJ2-3, with 7 nucleotides matching TRBD2. V trimming: 1 base; J trimming: 4 bases; junction bases outside the gene matches: 5. Germline lookup yields CDR1 SGHAT and CDR2 FQNNGV. This CDR3 contains 15 residues. CDR3 residues: CASSLGRLAADTQYF. CDR3 DNA sequence: TGTGCCAGCAGCTTAGGCCGGCTAGCGGCAGATACGCAGTATTTT.

V gene TRBV28 combines with J gene TRBJ1-2; D call uncertain. The CDR3 sequence is 12 residues long. Germline V gene lookup returns CDR1 MDHEN and CDR2 SYDVKM. Deletions cut 3 bases from V and 6 bases from J, with 8 bases between. CDR3 protein: CASSFEGDGYTF. The CDR3 bases are TGTGCCAGCAGTTTCGAGGGAGATGGCTACACCTTC.

This chain connects TRBV20-1 to TRBJ2-2; TRBD2 might be the D (5 bases). V was cut by 6 bases and J by 6 bases, with 8 bases left in between. CDR1 is DFQATT, CDR2 SNEGSKA, per germline (reference sequence). The CDR3 sequence is 11 residues long. CDR3 sequence (DNA): TGCAGTGCCGAGCGGTCCGGGGAGCTGTTTTTT. It yields the protein CSAERSGELFF.

V and J are TRBV28 and TRBJ2-3, with 12 nucleotides matching TRBD2. This CDR3 is 17 amino acids long. V lost 2 bases, J lost 2 bases, and 5 bases stayed unmatched. Germline assignment: CDR1 MDHEN and CDR2 SYDVKM. The CDR3 DNA reads as TGTGCCAGCAGTTTAGAACTAGCGGGAGGATTCACAGATACGCAGTATTTT. This translates into CASSLELAGGFTDTQYF.

This chain links TRBV5-4 with TRBJ1-6, with D possibly TRBD1 on 5 matching bases. The ends were cut back, 4 bases at V and 9 bases at J, with 17 bases in the middle. From germline, CDR1 is SGHNT and CDR2 YYREEE (reference sequence). The CDR3 spans 15 residues. The CDR3 region is CASSGAGDDRSPLHF. In nucleotides, the CDR3 is TGTGCCAGCAGCGGGGCCGGGGACGATCGTTCACCCCTCCACTTT.

The V call is TRBV20-1, the J call TRBJ1-3, with D hard to call. Germline assignment: CDR1 DFQATT and CDR2 SNEGSKA (reference sequence). V lost 3 bases, J lost 0 bases, and 9 bases lay in between. The CDR3 consists of 14 residues. The CDR3 nucleotides are TGCAGTGCTAGTTTGACCTCCTCTGGAAACACCATATATTTT. This codes for CSASLTSSGNTIYF.